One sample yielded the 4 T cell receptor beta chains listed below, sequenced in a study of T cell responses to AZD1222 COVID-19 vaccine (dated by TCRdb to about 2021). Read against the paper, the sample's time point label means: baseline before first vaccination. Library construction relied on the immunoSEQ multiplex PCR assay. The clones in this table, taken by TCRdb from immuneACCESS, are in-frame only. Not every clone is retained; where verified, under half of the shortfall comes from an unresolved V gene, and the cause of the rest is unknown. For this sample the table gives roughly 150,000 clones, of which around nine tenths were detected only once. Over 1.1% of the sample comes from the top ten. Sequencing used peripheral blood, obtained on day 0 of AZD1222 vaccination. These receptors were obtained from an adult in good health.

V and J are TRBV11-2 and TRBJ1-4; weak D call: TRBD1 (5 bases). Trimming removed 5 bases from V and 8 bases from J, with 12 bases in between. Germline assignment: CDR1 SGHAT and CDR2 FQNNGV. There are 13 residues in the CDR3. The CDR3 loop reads CASSPGHSEKLFF. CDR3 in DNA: TGTGCCAGCAGCCCCGGACACTCCGAAAAACTGTTTTTT.

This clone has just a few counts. CDR3 sequence (DNA): TGTGCCAGCAGCTTGCCAGCGGCCTACGAGCAGTACTTC. Its translation is CASSLPAAYEQYF. The chain couples TRBV7-9 to TRBJ2-7; D might be TRBD2 (5 bases). V was shortened by 3 bases and J by 2 bases, with 8 bases between the two germline ends. The germline gives CDR1 SEHNR, CDR2 FQNEAQ (reference sequence). The CDR3 has 13 residues.

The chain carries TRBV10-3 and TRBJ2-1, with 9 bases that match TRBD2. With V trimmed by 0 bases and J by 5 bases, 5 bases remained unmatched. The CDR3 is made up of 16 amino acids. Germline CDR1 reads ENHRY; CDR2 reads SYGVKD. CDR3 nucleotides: TGTGCCATCAGTGAGTCGATAGCGGGGGCACACAATGAGCAGTTCTTC. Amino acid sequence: CAISESIAGAHNEQFF.

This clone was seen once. CDR3 in DNA: TGTGCCAGCGGGGGACAGAGAGCTTTCTTT. This translates into CASGGQRAFF. The chain couples TRBV2 to TRBJ1-1, with 7 positions matching TRBD1. J gave up 10 bases and V 8 bases, and 4 bases lay outside the gene matches. The CDR3 loop spans 10 amino acids. CDR1 and CDR2 from the germline V gene are SNHLY and FYNNEI.